These 2 T cell receptor beta chains originate from one sample sequenced in a study of cytomegalovirus exposure and HLA in healthy donors. The PCR used 60 Vbeta and 13 Jbeta primers. Profiling relied on immunoSEQ multiplex PCR, and the TCRdb table lists in-frame clones only, not all of them. Of some 170,000 clones listed, 75% to 85% are singletons. The sample consisted of PBMCs. The origin of the receptors is a woman between 18 and 30 years old in good health and CMV-seropositive.

J is TRBJ1-2 and V is TRBV9, with 7 bases aligning to TRBD1. Trimming took 3 bases from V and 0 from J; bases not matched to a gene: 5. The germline gives CDR1 SGDLS, CDR2 YYNGEE. CDR3 length: 15 residues. CDR3 in DNA: TGTGCCAGCAGCGAAGGGACAGATACTAACTATGGCTACACCTTC. As protein: CASSEGTDTNYGYTF.

The chain joins TRBV11-2 to TRBJ2-7; 12 bases line up with TRBD2. Germline CDR1 and CDR2: SGHAT and FQNNGV. CDR3 length: 16 amino acids. V lost 3 bases and J lost 4; bases outside the gene matches: 7. The CDR3 spells CASSFLAGGPIYEQYF. CDR3 DNA: TGTGCCAGCAGCTTCCTAGCGGGGGGGCCGATATACGAGCAGTACTTC.